These T cell receptor beta chains were read from a single sample in a study of cytomegalovirus exposure and HLA in healthy donors. Repertoires were generated with immunoSEQ multiplex PCR, while TCRdb's copy carries only in-frame clones and drops some. The sample holds approximately 110,000 clones, 65% to 90% seen once. Sequencing was done on a sample of PBMCs. The receptors derive from a woman in her thirties in good health and CMV-seronegative. Both conserved end residues are part of each CDR3. The D gene is left open where the match is weak. Size values are once, few and many counts, or a class for expanded clones, and some rows have none.

clone_size: -; j_call: TRBJ2-7; d_call: TRBD1; v_call: TRBV29-1; cdr3_aa: CSVEDRGYEQYF; cdr3_nt: TGCAGCGTTGAAGACAGGGGGTACGAGCAGTACTTC
clone_size: -; j_call: TRBJ2-3; d_call: -; v_call: TRBV13; cdr3_aa: CASSLRGTGTDTQYF; cdr3_nt: TGTGCCAGCAGCTTACGCGGGACCGGCACAGATACGCAGTATTTT
clone_size: -; j_call: TRBJ1-6; d_call: -; v_call: TRBV7-9; cdr3_aa: CASSSGEPNSPLHF; cdr3_nt: TGTGCCAGCAGCTCAGGGGAGCCTAATTCACCCCTCCACTTT
clone_size: -; j_call: TRBJ1-1; d_call: TRBD1; v_call: TRBV9; cdr3_aa: CASSPRSGGVSTEAFF; cdr3_nt: TGTGCCAGCAGCCCAAGATCAGGGGGCGTAAGCACTGAAGCTTTCTTT
clone_size: -; j_call: TRBJ2-2; d_call: -; v_call: TRBV7-9; cdr3_aa: CASSGNTGELFF; cdr3_nt: TGTGCCAGCAGCGGCAACACCGGGGAGCTGTTTTTT
clone_size: -; j_call: TRBJ1-4; d_call: TRBD1; v_call: TRBV7-2; cdr3_aa: CASSSDRGDEKLFF; cdr3_nt: TGTGCCAGCAGCTCAGACAGGGGGGACGAAAAACTGTTTTTT
clone_size: once; j_call: TRBJ2-3; d_call: -; v_call: TRBV21-1; cdr3_aa: CASSKDKLAGGPRDTQYF; cdr3_nt: TGTGCCAGCAGCAAAGATAAACTAGCGGGAGGGCCCAGAGATACGCAGTATTTT
clone_size: -; j_call: TRBJ2-7; d_call: TRBD1; v_call: TRBV5-1; cdr3_aa: CASSLDRQGREQYF; cdr3_nt: TGCGCCAGCAGCTTGGACCGACAGGGGCGGGAGCAGTACTTC
clone_size: -; j_call: TRBJ2-1; d_call: -; v_call: TRBV4-3; cdr3_aa: CASSQDGGSYNEQFF; cdr3_nt: TGCGCCAGCAGCCAAGACGGCGGGTCCTACAATGAGCAGTTCTTC
clone_size: -; j_call: TRBJ1-1; d_call: -; v_call: TRBV7-9; cdr3_aa: CASSLAQGRPGGTEAFF; cdr3_nt: TGTGCCAGCAGCTTAGCTCAGGGACGACCCGGGGGCACTGAAGCTTTCTTT
clone_size: -; j_call: TRBJ2-6; d_call: -; v_call: TRBV10-3; cdr3_aa: CALRSSGANVLTF; cdr3_nt: TGTGCCCTCAGGAGCTCTGGGGCCAACGTCCTGACTTTC
clone_size: few; j_call: TRBJ2-5; d_call: -; v_call: TRBV5-1; cdr3_aa: CASSPMGGETQYF; cdr3_nt: TGCGCCAGCAGCCCCATGGGGGGTGAGACCCAGTACTTC